A single T cell receptor (beta chain) is shown here with its context. This clonotype has just one count. It has no known antigen specificity. No base quality information exists; no much larger clone differs at one position. A solitary read yields weak support. This specimen's treatment or condition label, interpreted: in vitro stimulation with specific CMV peptide epitopes to enrich CMV-specific T cells. The listed sequencing device is Illumina HiSeq 1500. TCRdb took the public reads, trimmed them with fastp at Q25, ran MiXCR for clone calling and kept in-frame beta chains. Each CDR3 protein appears once, grouped with its most common genes and DNA. The sample yields about 35,000 distinct CDR3 sequences; about 50% were counted once. Over 75% of the sample goes to the ten largest clones. The data originate from a study of T cell repertoires in cytomegalovirus infection (dated by TCRdb to the late 2010s). With regard to the full study: Recently identified HLA-C-restricted CMV epitopes, whose presentation resists viral immunomodulation, were targeted by peptide stimulations together with well-studied HLA-B-restricted epitopes. The HLA type of each donor mattered for the analysis, because public TCR beta signatures pointed to carriage of CMV infection along with the matching HLA type.

The study at large found these results: In both this cohort and an independent approximately 370-donor cohort, the cumulative frequency of public TCR beta family members distinguished carriers of CMV infection plus the relevant HLA type. The ex vivo response was dominated by HLA-C-restricted CMV-specific TCR beta clonotypes, which also provided the single most frequent clonotype in two of eight donors.

Looking up the germline V gene yields CDR1 SNHLY and CDR2 FYNNEI. V is cut back by 11 bases and J by 3 bases, with 7 bases in the junction unmatched. The CDR3 measures 12 amino acids from cysteine to phenylalanine. Only CDR3 DNA remains: 36 bases, in frame from the first base. The source material was CD8+ T cells from cultured PBMCs, sampled from culture after CMV antigen stimulation. This sequence originates from a human donor in good health (CMV status not recorded). Some clones in this sample may be carry-over from other donors' samples. The chain is assembled from TRBV2 and TRBJ2-7; TRBD1 aligns with 7 central bases. The CDR3 here reads CAARDSNYEQYF. The DNA is as follows: TGTGCCGCAAGGGACAGCAACTACGAGCAGTACTTC.